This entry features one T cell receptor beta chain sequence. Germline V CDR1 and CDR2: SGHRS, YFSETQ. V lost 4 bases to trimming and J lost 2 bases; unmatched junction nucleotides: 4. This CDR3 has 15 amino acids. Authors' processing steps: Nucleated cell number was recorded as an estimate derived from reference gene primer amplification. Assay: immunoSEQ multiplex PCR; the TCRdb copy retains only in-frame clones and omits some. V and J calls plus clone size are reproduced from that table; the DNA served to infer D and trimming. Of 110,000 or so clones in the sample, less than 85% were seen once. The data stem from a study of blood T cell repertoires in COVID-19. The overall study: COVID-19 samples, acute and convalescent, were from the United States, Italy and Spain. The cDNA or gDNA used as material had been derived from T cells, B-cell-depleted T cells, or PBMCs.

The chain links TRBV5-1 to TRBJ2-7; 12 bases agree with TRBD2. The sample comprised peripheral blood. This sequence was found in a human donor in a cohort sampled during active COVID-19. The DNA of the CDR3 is TGCGCCAGCAGCATCGGACTAGCGGGGACCTACGAGCAGTACTTC. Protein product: CASSIGLAGTYEQYF.